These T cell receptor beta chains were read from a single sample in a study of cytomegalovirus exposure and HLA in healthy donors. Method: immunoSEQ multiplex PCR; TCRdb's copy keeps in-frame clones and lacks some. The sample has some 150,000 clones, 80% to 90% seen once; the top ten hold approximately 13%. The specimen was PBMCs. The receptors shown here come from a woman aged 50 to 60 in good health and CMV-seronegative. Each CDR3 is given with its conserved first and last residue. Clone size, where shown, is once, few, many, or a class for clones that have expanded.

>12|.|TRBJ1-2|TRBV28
CASSLSNYGYTF
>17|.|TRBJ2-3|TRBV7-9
CASSLARVAVPGWTQYF
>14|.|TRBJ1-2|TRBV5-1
CASRSGTGSEGYTF
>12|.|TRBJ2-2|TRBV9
CASSVANGELFF
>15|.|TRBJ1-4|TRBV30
CAWSVSRRQNEKLFF
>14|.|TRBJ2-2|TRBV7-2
CASSSPQLPGELFF
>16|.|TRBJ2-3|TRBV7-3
CASKIAGGRLPDTQYF
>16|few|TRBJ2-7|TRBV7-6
CASSPSGDRGRHEQYF
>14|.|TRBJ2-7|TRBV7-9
CASSPGLDAYEQYF
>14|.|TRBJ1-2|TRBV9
CASSVDQGRTGYTF
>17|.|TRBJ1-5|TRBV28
CASSTQRQGRGNQPQHF
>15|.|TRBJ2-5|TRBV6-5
CASTFSGGLLETQYF
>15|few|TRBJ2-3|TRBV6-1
CASSALPSISDTQYF
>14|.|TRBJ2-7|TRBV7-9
CASSLGQGVYEQYF
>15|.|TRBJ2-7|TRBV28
CASSETGGAVYEQYF
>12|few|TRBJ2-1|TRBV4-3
CASRTGSNEQFF
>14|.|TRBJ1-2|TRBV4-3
CASSRQGAGGGYTF
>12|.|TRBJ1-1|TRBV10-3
CATSERDRAAFF
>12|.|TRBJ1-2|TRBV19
CATSDRVNGYTF
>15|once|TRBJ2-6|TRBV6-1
CPSSEEGGGANVLTF
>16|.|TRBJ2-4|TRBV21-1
CASSKRSTGEAPMQYF
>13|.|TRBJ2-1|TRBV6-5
CASRQGVYNEQFF
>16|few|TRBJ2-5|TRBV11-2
CASSKPIAGGGETQYF
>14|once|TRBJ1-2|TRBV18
CASSPQEPNYGYTF
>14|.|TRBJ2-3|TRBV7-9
CASSLAVRTDTQYF
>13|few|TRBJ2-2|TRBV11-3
CADQIQGTGELFF
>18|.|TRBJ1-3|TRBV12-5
CASGLVGGQSYSGNTIYF
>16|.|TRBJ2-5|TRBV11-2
CASSLVLAGGRETQYF
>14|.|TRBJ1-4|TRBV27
CAGYPGTAREKLFF
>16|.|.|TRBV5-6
CASSLGVAGEWYEQYF
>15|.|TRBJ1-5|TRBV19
CASSRGGYSNQPQHF
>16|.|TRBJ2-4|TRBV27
CASSPGRALAKNIQYF
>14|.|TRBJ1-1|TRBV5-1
CASPEAGEVTEAFF
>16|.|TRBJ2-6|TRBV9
CASSVGRASGANVLTF
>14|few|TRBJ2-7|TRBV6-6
CASSSSGFSYEQYF
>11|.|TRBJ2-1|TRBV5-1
CASSFQNEQFF
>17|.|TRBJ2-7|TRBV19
CASSRSLGQHSLYEQYF
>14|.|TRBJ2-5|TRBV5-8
CASSLGQGQETQYF
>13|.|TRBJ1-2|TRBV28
CASRGTVYYGYTF
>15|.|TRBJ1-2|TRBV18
CASSRTGQGGYGYTF
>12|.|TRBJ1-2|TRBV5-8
CASSARGYGYTF
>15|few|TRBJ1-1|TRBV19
CASSDKGQGQTEAFF
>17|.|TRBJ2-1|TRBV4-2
CASSQGVGSGPYNEQFF
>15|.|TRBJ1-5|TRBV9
CASSPSGGSGQPQHF
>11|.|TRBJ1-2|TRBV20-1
CIFIRGVGYTF
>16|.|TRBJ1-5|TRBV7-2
CASSLRTGYSNQPQHF
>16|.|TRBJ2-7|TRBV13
CASSLRDGSGSYEQYF
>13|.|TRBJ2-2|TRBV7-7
CASSLGTPGELFF
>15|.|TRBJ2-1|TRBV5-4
CASSTRRTGFIEQFF
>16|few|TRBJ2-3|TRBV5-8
CASSSLAGAHTDTQYF